Below, 14 T cell receptor beta chains from the same sample are listed, as sequenced in a study of CD8+ T cells in alopecia areata (dated by TCRdb to 2016 to 2018). The meaning of the sample's time point label: baseline before oral tofacitinib. The library came from the immunoSEQ multiplex PCR assay. For TCR sequencing, RNA was extracted from every sample and reverse transcribed into cDNA to serve as template. Imported from immuneACCESS, the table was reduced by TCRdb to in-frame sequences with V and J called. These copies leave out some clones; in studies compared against another copy, an unresolved V gene accounts for under half, and the cause of the remainder is not known. This sample has approximately 150,000 clones in its table, and about 47% of those were observed once. The leading ten clones occupy approximately 1% of the sample. The sequencing here drew on CD4+ T cells sorted from blood, taken at week 0. The receptors come from a human donor with alopecia areata.

The chain has TRBV5-1 and TRBJ2-7, with 8 bases fitting TRBD1. The germline gives CDR1 SGHRS, CDR2 YFSETQ. This CDR3 has 14 residues. J gave up 4 bases and V 4 bases, and 7 bases lay outside the gene matches. The CDR3 nucleotides read TGCGCCAGCAGCCCAGGGGGCCCTCGGTACGAGCAGTACTTC. It codes for CASSPGGPRYEQYF.

To note about this clone: This CDR3 is also generated by other DNA sequences in the sample. The chain employs TRBV7-9 and TRBJ2-7; 7 nucleotides match TRBD2. The trim removed 5 bases at V and 6 bases at J, leaving 4 bases unmatched. Per the germline V gene, CDR1 is SEHNR and CDR2 is FQNEAQ (reference sequence). This CDR3 is 12 amino acids long. Written as DNA, the CDR3 is TGTGCCAGCAGCCTGGGGGGGAGCGAGCAGTACTTC. It yields the protein CASSLGGSEQYF.

Here the CDR3 reads CSVESGTGIFEDTQYF. The CDR3 region has the DNA TGCAGCGTTGAATCCGGGACAGGGATATTTGAAGATACGCAGTATTTT. This sequence joins TRBV29-1 and TRBJ2-3; TRBD1 matches at 9 bases. This CDR3 region has 16 residues. Germline assignment: CDR1 SQVTM and CDR2 ANQGSEA. V lost 2 bases, J lost 5 bases, and 11 bases stayed unmatched.

J is TRBJ2-7 and V is TRBV5-4, with D possibly matching TRBD1 (6 bases). CDR3 length equals 14 residues. CDR1 SGHNT and CDR2 YYREEE come from the germline V gene (reference sequence). Deletions cut 3 bases from V and 6 bases from J, with 16 bases between. CDR3 loop: CASSWDTSLREQYF. The CDR3 DNA reads TGTGCCAGCAGCTGGGACACGAGTCTTCGCGAGCAGTACTTC.

The chain couples TRBV6-6 to TRBJ2-7; TRBD1 is a possible D gene (6 bases). Germline V CDR1 and CDR2: MNHNY, SVGAGI (reference sequence). V was trimmed by 5 bases and J by 2 bases, leaving 16 bases between them. The CDR3 is made up of 15 amino acids. CDR3 DNA: TGTGCCAGCAGTCGCCCCCAGGGGCGCGCCTACGAGCAGTACTTC. Translating gives CASSRPQGRAYEQYF.

This chain joins TRBV19 and TRBJ2-5; 7 bases align to TRBD2. V gave up 10 bases and J gave up 5 bases; unmatched junction bases: 13. Germline CDR1 is LNHDA and CDR2 is SQIVND (reference sequence). The CDR3 runs 14 residues. CDR3 nucleotides: TGTGCCACCGGTGAGGCGGGAGTCGGGGAGACCCAGTACTTC. Translating it yields CATGEAGVGETQYF.

The gene calls are TRBV5-1 and TRBJ2-5; D is possibly TRBD2 (6 bases). Deletions cut 4 bases from V and 5 bases from J, with 18 bases between. In germline, CDR1 is SGHRS, CDR2 YFSETQ. The CDR3 runs to 15 residues. The chain's CDR3 is CASSLHGPAGETQYF. The CDR3, as DNA: TGCGCCAGCAGCCTCCATGGACCCGCGGGGGAGACCCAGTACTTC.

V and J are TRBV30 and TRBJ2-7; D perhaps matches TRBD1 (6 bases). The CDR3 runs 12 residues. Trimming stripped 0 bases from V and 5 bases from J, with 8 bases between. From germline, CDR1 is GTSNPN and CDR2 SVGIG (reference sequence). This chain's CDR3 is CAWSVQGNEQYF. The CDR3 nucleotides are TGTGCCTGGAGTGTACAGGGTAACGAGCAGTACTTC. Using reference TRBV30 and TRBJ2-7 for the parts outside the CDR3, the full variable domain is SQTIHQWPATLVQPVGSPLSLECTVEGTSNPNLYWYRQAAGRGLQLLFYSVGIGQISSEVPQNLSASRPQDRQFILSSKKLLLSDSGFYLCAWSVQGNEQYFGPGTRLTVT.

This sequence joins TRBV7-3 and TRBJ2-5; TRBD1 might be the D (6 bases). This CDR3 region has 17 residues. Deletions cut 10 bases from V and 1 base from J, with 25 bases between. The V gene's germline CDR1 is SGHTA and CDR2 FQGTGA. Here the CDR3 reads CATKQLYGDRSQETQYF. As DNA, the CDR3 is TGTGCCACCAAGCAGCTCTATGGCGACAGGTCCCAAGAGACCCAGTACTTC.

This clone was seen more than once but under ten times. The gene calls are TRBV25-1 and TRBJ2-5; D is unresolved. Germline V gives CDR1 MGHDK, CDR2 SYGVNS. The CDR3 has 12 amino acids. V was clipped by 6 bases and J by 6 bases, with 11 bases between them. The CDR3 protein is CASRAGMQTQYF. The DNA for the CDR3 is TGTGCCAGCAGGGCAGGCATGCAGACCCAGTACTTC.

J is TRBJ1-3 and V is TRBV9; D is unclear. V was pared by 4 bases and J by 0 bases, with 11 bases between. This CDR3 region has 15 residues. Per germline, CDR1 SGDLS and CDR2 YYNGEE. CDR3 in DNA: TGTGCCAGCAGCCCGCGGACTCTCTCTGGAAACACCATATATTTT. Translated: CASSPRTLSGNTIYF.

This clone was seen at least ten times. V is TRBV29-1 and J is TRBJ2-3; D not resolved. CDR1 SQVTM and CDR2 ANQGSEA come from the germline V gene. The CDR3 has 14 residues. The V end was cut by 4 bases, the J end by 0 bases, with 11 bases between. DNA for the CDR3: TGCAGCGTTGCGTCTCGCGGTAGCACAGATACGCAGTATTTT. This encodes CSVASRGSTDTQYF.

The chain couples TRBV6-5 to TRBJ1-2; D might be TRBD1 (5 bases). Between the trimmed V and J ends, which lost 0 bases and 7 bases, there was a span of 18 bases. This CDR3 is 16 amino acids long. Germline V gene lookup returns CDR1 MNHEY and CDR2 SVGAGI. CDR3 protein: CASSYSPRATFSGYTF. CDR3 sequence (DNA): TGTGCCAGCAGTTACTCACCCAGGGCAACTTTCTCTGGCTACACCTTC.

The sample holds a few counts of this clone. CDR3 sequence: CSVGSSSDTQYF. DNA for the CDR3: TGCAGCGTTGGTAGTAGCTCAGATACGCAGTATTTT. The rearrangement uses TRBV29-1 and TRBJ2-3; D gene ambiguous. V was clipped by 4 bases and J by 4 bases, with 9 bases between them. The CDR3 is 12 residues long. CDR1 and CDR2 from the germline V gene are SQVTM and ANQGSEA.